The sequence of this T cell receptor beta chain was determined in a study of blood T cell repertoires in COVID-19. Profiling relied on immunoSEQ multiplex PCR, and the TCRdb table lists in-frame clones only, not all of them. The profile shows 300,000 to 350,000 clones, roughly 85% of them singletons. There are 15 residues in the CDR3. The V end lost 4 bases, the J end lost 0 bases, and 13 bases lay between the germline ends. Per germline, CDR1 MNHEY and CDR2 SVGEGT. Input material: PBMCs or T cells enriched from blood (not recorded which). The chain couples TRBV6-2 or TRBV6-3 to TRBJ2-7; a possible D gene is TRBD2 (5 bases). This TCR came from a woman between 35 and 50 years old with acute COVID-19. CDR3 DNA sequence: TGTGCCAGCAGTTCGGTCGGGGTAAGCTCCTACGAGCAGTACTTC. Translation: CASSSVGVSSYEQYF.